This T cell receptor (beta chain) appears in the sequencing data of a study of shared clonotypes between healthy human individuals. Terminally differentiated effector memory CD45RA+ cells were excluded from the naive CD8 cells, which were CD45RO-negative and positively selected for CCR7. Every subset had its genomic DNA shared out evenly among several immunoSEQ plates. Repertoires were generated with immunoSEQ multiplex PCR, while TCRdb's copy carries only in-frame clones and drops some. The sample consists of approximately 600,000 clones, roughly 96% of them appearing once. As for this clone: Its specificity is not known.

V lost 6 bases, J lost 7 bases, and 7 bases stayed unmatched. Looked up from germline, CDR1 is MNHEY and CDR2 is SMNVEV (reference sequence). CDR3 length equals 13 residues. Points from the study as a whole: About 5% of naive CD4 clonotypes were shared across four donors.

The V call is TRBV27, the J call TRBJ2-7, with 9 bases aligning to TRBD1. The sequence was collected from a woman aged 25 to 39 in good health. Source material: naive CD8+ T cells sorted from blood. Written as DNA, the CDR3 is TGTGCCAGCAGCCCGGGACAGGGTCCTGAGCAGTACTTC. This codes for CASSPGQGPEQYF.